This TCR beta chain was identified during a study of blood T cell repertoires in COVID-19. This study enrolled people aged about 18 to 95 from approximately 24 US geographic areas. The germline gives CDR1 SGHTA, CDR2 FQGNSA. V was pared by 6 bases and J by 6 bases, with 14 bases between. The CDR3 is 14 amino acids. Using immunoSEQ multiplex PCR, the repertoire was profiled, and TCRdb retains in-frame clones only, with some absent. The sample contains fewer than 450,000 clones, approximately 91% of which appear only once. This clonotype was obtained from a woman in her 40s with acute COVID-19. Source material: PBMCs or T cells enriched from blood (not recorded which). The rearrangement uses TRBV7-2 and TRBJ1-4; D may be TRBD1 (6 bases). The CDR3 is CASSFRGRDEKLFF. The CDR3 DNA is TGTGCCAGCAGTTTCAGGGGTCGGGATGAAAAACTGTTTTTT.